This T cell receptor beta chain was retrieved from a study of CD8 T cells in Susac syndrome (dated by TCRdb to the late 2010s). In terms of the full investigation: Of the Susac syndrome patients who were sequenced, eight or nine were in clinical remission while five or six had clinically active disease. At blood withdrawal, Susac syndrome patients were either therapy-naive, taking corticosteroids (in some cases with IVIg as well), or taking IVIg alone. Repertoire sequencing was used to test whether CD8+ T cell activation and differentiation in Susac syndrome was antigen driven. Clonality of the CD8+ T cell repertoire was compared between over 10 healthy donors, approximately 14 Susac syndrome patients and 15 multiple sclerosis patients. Overall study outcomes, separate from this receptor: Susac syndrome CD8+ repertoires showed clonal expansion, highest in CD8+ TEMRA cells and greater in clinically active than remitting patients. Sixteen Susac-specific public clones were identified in the total CD8+ repertoire, and roughly five Susac-specific public clones were identified in the CD8+ TEMRA repertoire. The study acknowledged that relatively few individuals were included in the TCR sequencing and HLA analysis.

The CDR3 has 13 amino acids, counting the end cysteine and phenylalanine. The sequence is cut down to CDR3 DNA, 39 bases in frame from base 1. Sequences DFQATT (CDR1) and SNEGSKA (CDR2) are obtained from the germline V gene (reference sequence). Details on this clonotype: The antigen it binds to is not known. Qualities for individual bases were not recorded, and no much larger clone is one base off.

High-throughput TCR beta sequencing profiled peripheral blood CD8+ and CD4+ T cells from healthy donors, Susac syndrome patients and multiple sclerosis patients. Susac syndrome patients met recently defined diagnostic criteria for definite or probable disease. Bulk CD8+ and CD4+ T cells were purified magnetically by negative isolation, whereas CD8+ TEMRA cells were enriched by FACS. Blood was drawn into EDTA tubes, processed within 24 hours, and PBMCs were isolated by density gradient centrifugation. PBMCs intended for TCR sequencing were cryopreserved in liquid nitrogen and were subsequently thawed in a 37 degrees C water bath. The sorted or isolated CD4+, CD8+ and CD8+ TEMRA cells reached a purity of at least 90%. RNA was extracted using the RNeasy kit, and about 0.5 to 1 ug of the RNA was reverse transcribed with random hexamers. The immunoSEQ multiplex PCR assay, covering 54 Vbeta and 13 Jbeta segments, was used to amplify TCR beta CDR3 regions. Bias from PCR amplification was corrected by using a synthetic template baseline for primer optimization and for computational correction. Under the source paper's analysis protocol: Reads were annotated to V, D and J genes according to IMGT and were analyzed with immunoSEQ Analyzer, with only productive sequences retained. Clonality was calculated as one minus the Shannon entropy normalized by log2 of the number of productive unique sequences. For each patient and control, public and private clones were evaluated within the 100 most prevalent clones. Clones were defined as Susac-specific if absent from the healthy and MS cohorts, from approximately 1,100 published viral clones and from other ImmuneACCESS disease sequences. TCRdb trimmed public reads at Q25 via fastp, called clones via MiXCR and kept in-frame beta chains. Here each entry gathers all rows of one CDR3 protein and keeps the most common genes and DNA. TCRdb, not the original authors, processed these V and J calls. This sample lists 75,000 to 80,000 distinct CDR3 sequences; 94% were detected once. The top ten clones comprise 0.52% of the sample.

The V and J segments used are TRBV20-1 and TRBJ1-2; the D segment could be TRBD1, given 6 matching bases. This receptor was obtained from a human donor with Susac syndrome. The sample consisted of CD8+ T cells from PBMCs. The CDR3 loop reads CSPKLRDNNGYTF. The DNA sequence is as follows: TGCAGCCCCAAATTGCGGGACAATAATGGCTACACCTTC.